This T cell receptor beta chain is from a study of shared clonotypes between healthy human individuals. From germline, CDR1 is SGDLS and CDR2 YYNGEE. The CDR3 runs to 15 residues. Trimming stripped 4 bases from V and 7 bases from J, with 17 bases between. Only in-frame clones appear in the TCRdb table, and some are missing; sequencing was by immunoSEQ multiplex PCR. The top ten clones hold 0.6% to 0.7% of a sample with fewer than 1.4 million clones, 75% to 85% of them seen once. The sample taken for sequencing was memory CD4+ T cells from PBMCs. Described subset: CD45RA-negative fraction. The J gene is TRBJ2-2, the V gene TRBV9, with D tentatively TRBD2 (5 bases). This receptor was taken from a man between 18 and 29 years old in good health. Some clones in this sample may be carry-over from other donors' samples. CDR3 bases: TGTGCCAGCAGCTCGGCCCCGACGGGGAGCGGGGAGCTGTTTTTT. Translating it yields CASSSAPTGSGELFF.